This paragraph reports one T cell receptor beta chain. Its antigen is currently unknown. This entry belongs to a study of beta chain features in type 1 diabetes. Study-level findings and limits: For cells with high TCR expression, cDNA sequencing could yield over-representation. Shorter TCRB CDR3s, moderately but significantly so, were found in Type 1 diabetes patients in all four CD4+ subsets.

Reverse transcription of all isolated RNA meant that expressed TCRB transcripts were sequenced. Generated by immunoSEQ multiplex PCR, the TCRdb table keeps only in-frame clones and is missing some. Of about 340,000 clones in the sample, around 7.6% were seen once. Donors contributed one heparinised blood draw apiece, averaging about 116 mL. Sorted CD4+ subsets: naive, central memory, regulatory, stem cell-like memory (CD45RO/CCR7/CD25/CD127/CD95/CD27 panel). Germline lookup yields CDR1 MDHEN and CDR2 SYDVKM. The CDR3 has 13 residues. V lost 10 bases to trimming and J lost 0 bases, with 12 bases between them.

Sequencing was carried out using central memory CD4+ T cells from blood. The chain couples TRBV28 to TRBJ2-5, with D possibly matching TRBD2 (5 bases). This TCR was sampled from a woman between 18 and 29 years old in good health. DNA for the CDR3: TGTGCCATCTCATCGGAGGACCAAGAGACCCAGTACTTC. This codes for CAISSEDQETQYF.